This is a list of T cell receptor beta chains from one sample in a study of PD-1 blockade in classical Hodgkin lymphoma. Clones were read by immunoSEQ multiplex PCR, and TCRdb kept only the in-frame ones, dropping some. The sample has some 63,000 clones; over 85% are singletons. Sequences were derived from peripheral blood mononuclear cells (PBMCs), sampled at baseline. Source of these receptors: a human donor with classical Hodgkin lymphoma. Both conserved end residues are part of each CDR3. A D gene is named only where the DNA matches it firmly. The listing skips clone size in some rows; elsewhere it reads once, few, many or a size class.

V gene	J gene	clone size	D gene	CDR3 DNA	CDR3 protein
TRBV27	TRBJ2-1	-	TRBD2	TGTGCCAGCAGTCTTAGCGGGTGGTACAATGAGCAGTTCTTC	CASSLSGWYNEQFF
TRBV7-8	TRBJ1-2	-	-	TGTGCCAGCAGCCAGGCCGGGGATGGCTACACCTTC	CASSQAGDGYTF
TRBV18	TRBJ1-3	-	-	TGTGCCAGCTCAAAAGTAACAGGAGCGGCAGGGGACACCATATATTTT	CASSKVTGAAGDTIYF
TRBV11-1	TRBJ1-2	-	TRBD1	TGTGCCAGCAGCTCCGCCGGGACAGGGGGAATATATGGCTACACCTTC	CASSSAGTGGIYGYTF
TRBV7-8	TRBJ2-7	-	TRBD2	TGTGCCAGCACCCCTAGGGAGGGGTTATGGACCTACGAGCAGTACTTC	CASTPREGLWTYEQYF
TRBV9	TRBJ1-3	-	TRBD1	TGTGCCAGCAGCGCTGTAGGGAATGGACAGGGGAAGACTGGAAACACCATATATTTT	CASSAVGNGQGKTGNTIYF
TRBV2	TRBJ2-7	-	TRBD2	TGTGCCAGCCTTAGCGGGCCCGTGGGGCAGTACTTC	CASLSGPVGQYF
TRBV7-2	TRBJ2-6	-	-	TGTGCCAGCAGCGGCCCCTCTGGGGCCAACGTCCTGACTTTC	CASSGPSGANVLTF
TRBV19	TRBJ2-1	once	TRBD2	TGTGCCAGTAGTATTTTGGCGGGGGGAACCTACAATGAGCAGTTCTTC	CASSILAGGTYNEQFF
TRBV7-2	TRBJ1-2	-	-	TGTGCCAGGGGCTATGGCTACACCTTC	CARGYGYTF
TRBV27	TRBJ2-1	once	-	TGTGCCAGCAGTCTAGGAGAGGGAAATGAGCAGTTCTTC	CASSLGEGNEQFF
TRBV28	TRBJ1-5	once	TRBD1	TGTGCCAGCAGGGGGACAGGATCTAGCAATCAGCCCCAGCATTTT	CASRGTGSSNQPQHF
TRBV7-8	TRBJ2-3	-	-	TGTGCCAGCAGCTTAGAGAATGGGGGCACAGGGGATACGCAGTATTTT	CASSLENGGTGDTQYF
TRBV5-1	TRBJ2-7	-	TRBD1	TGCGCCAGCAGCTTGGTAACAGGGGGCGAGCAGTACTTC	CASSLVTGGEQYF
TRBV6-1	TRBJ1-1	-	-	TGTGCCAGCACCCTAAGGGGGAACACTGAAGCTTTCTTT	CASTLRGNTEAFF
TRBV6-1	TRBJ2-7	-	TRBD2	TGTGCCAGCAGTGATAGCGGGGGAGGAAGTTACGAGCAGTACTTC	CASSDSGGGSYEQYF
TRBV27	TRBJ2-2	-	-	TGTGCCAGCAGTTTATTCGGGGTCGGCGGGGAGCTGTTTTTT	CASSLFGVGGELFF
TRBV27	TRBJ1-5	-	-	TGTGCCAGCAGGGGGGCTGTCGGTCAGCCCCAGCATTTT	CASRGAVGQPQHF
TRBV5-5	TRBJ2-7	once	-	TGTGCCAGCAGCAGGAGGGTGGCAGCCTACGAGCAGTACTTC	CASSRRVAAYEQYF
TRBV30	TRBJ1-6	-	-	TGTGCCTGGAGGGGAGGGAGTTATAATTCACCCCTCCACTTT	CAWRGGSYNSPLHF
TRBV5-1	TRBJ2-7	-	TRBD1	TGCGCCAGCAGTGGACAGGAGACCTCAGAGCAGTACTTC	CASSGQETSEQYF
TRBV28	TRBJ2-7	-	-	TGTGCCAGCAGTCCAACCGGTCGGGTGGGCCAGTACTTC	CASSPTGRVGQYF
TRBV6-1	TRBJ2-3	-	-	TGTGCCAGCATGTATGAGGGCACAGATACGCAGTATTTT	CASMYEGTDTQYF
TRBV5-1	TRBJ1-1	-	-	TGCGCCAGCAGTCCGGGGATGGGGTCAGTCACTGAAGCTTTCTTT	CASSPGMGSVTEAFF
TRBV5-1	TRBJ1-2	-	TRBD1	TGCGCCAGCAGCTTGTCAGGAGGACAGGGGTATGGCTACACCTTC	CASSLSGGQGYGYTF